Listed here is a single T cell receptor beta chain. The antigen remains undetermined. The data were obtained in a study of CD4 T cells in relation to SARS-CoV-2 and coronaviruses. Study at large: Controls used an HIV-1 Nef peptide pool or no peptide. Findings and caveats of the study: No donor gave both pre-pandemic and post-infection samples. No crossreactivity against non-spike viral proteins was tested here.

The repertoire was sequenced with immunoSEQ multiplex PCR; TCRdb's copy has only in-frame clones and lacks some. The table lists roughly 23,000 clones, more than 60% of them singletons. Before the COVID-19 pandemic, during about 2011-2019, CD4+ T cells were taken from unexposed donors. After about 10 days of culture, CD4+ T cells were isolated. As cell numbers allowed, unexposed-donor CD4+ T cells faced SARS-CoV-2 S/N and four cold-coronavirus spikes. The sequenced sample was CD4+ T cells from PBMCs, cultured in vitro. This sequence was found in a human donor in good health.

CDR3 region: CASSLQVTDTQYF. The CDR3 nucleotides read TGCGCCAGCAGCTTGCAGGTCACAGATACGCAGTATTTT. V and J are TRBV5-1 and TRBJ2-3; D gene unclear. V lost 1 base to trimming and J lost 2 bases, with 5 bases between them. CDR1 SGHRS and CDR2 YFSETQ come from the germline V gene. The CDR3 is 13 residues long.